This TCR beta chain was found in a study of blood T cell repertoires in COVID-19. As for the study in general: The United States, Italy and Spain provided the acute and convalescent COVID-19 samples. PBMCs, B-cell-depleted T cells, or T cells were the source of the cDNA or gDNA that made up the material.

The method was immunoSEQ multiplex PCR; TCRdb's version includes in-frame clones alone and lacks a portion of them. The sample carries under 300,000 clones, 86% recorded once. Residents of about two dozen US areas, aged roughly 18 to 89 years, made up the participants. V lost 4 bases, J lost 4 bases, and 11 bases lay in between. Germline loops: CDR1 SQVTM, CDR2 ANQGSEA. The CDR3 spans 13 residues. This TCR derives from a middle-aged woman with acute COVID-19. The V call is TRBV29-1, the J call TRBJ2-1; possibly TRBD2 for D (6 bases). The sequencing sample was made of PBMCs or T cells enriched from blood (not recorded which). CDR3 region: CSVATSLYNEQFF. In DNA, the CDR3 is TGCAGCGTTGCTACTAGCCTATACAATGAGCAGTTCTTC.